This TCR beta chain was obtained from a study of blood T cell repertoires in COVID-19. Study background: COVID-19 samples, acute and convalescent, were from the United States, Italy and Spain. Sample material is recorded as cDNA or gDNA derived from T cells, B-cell-depleted T cells, or PBMCs.

V lost 0 bases and J lost 7; bases outside the gene matches: 6. Germline lookup yields CDR1 SGHTS and CDR2 YDEGEE. The CDR3 totals 14 residues. Per the study methods: Scientists estimated how many nucleated cells there were by amplifying reference gene primers. TCRdb's table, derived via immunoSEQ multiplex PCR, lists solely in-frame clones and lacks some. V and J calls plus clone size are reproduced from that table; the DNA served to infer D and trimming. The repertoire holds 180,000 or so clones, approximately 85% seen once, with 9.8% in the top ten. This receptor was obtained from a woman older than 75 with acute or convalescent COVID-19. Sequencing used peripheral blood. The V and J genes are TRBV5-8 and TRBJ1-2; 7 bases are shared with TRBD1. As DNA, the CDR3 is TGTGCCAGCAGCTTGGAAGACAGGGTGGCTGGCTACACCTTC. As protein: CASSLEDRVAGYTF.